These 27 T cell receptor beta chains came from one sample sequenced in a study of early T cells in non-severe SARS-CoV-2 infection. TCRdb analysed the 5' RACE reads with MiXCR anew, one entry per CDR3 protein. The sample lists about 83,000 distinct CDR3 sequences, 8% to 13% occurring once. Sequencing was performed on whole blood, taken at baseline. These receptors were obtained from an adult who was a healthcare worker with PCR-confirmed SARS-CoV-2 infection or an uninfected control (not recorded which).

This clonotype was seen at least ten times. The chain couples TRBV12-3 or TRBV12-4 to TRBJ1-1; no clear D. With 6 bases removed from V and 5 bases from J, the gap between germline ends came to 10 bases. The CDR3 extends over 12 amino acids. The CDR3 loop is CASSPGETEAFF. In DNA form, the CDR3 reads TGTGCCAGCAGCCCCGGGGAGACTGAAGCTTTCTTT.

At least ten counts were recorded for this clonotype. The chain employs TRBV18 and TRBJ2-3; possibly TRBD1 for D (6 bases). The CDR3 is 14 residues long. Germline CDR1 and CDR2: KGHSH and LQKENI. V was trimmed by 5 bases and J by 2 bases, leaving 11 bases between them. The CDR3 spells CASSTRQATDTQYF. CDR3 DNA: TGTGCCAGCTCAACTAGACAGGCCACAGATACGCAGTATTTT.

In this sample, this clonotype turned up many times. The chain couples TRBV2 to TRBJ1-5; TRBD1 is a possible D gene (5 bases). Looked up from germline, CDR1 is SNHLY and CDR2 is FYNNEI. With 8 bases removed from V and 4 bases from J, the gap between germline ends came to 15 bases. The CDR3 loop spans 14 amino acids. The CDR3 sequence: CASGLGRGNQPQHF. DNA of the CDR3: TGTGCCAGCGGGCTGGGGCGAGGGAATCAGCCCCAGCATTTT.

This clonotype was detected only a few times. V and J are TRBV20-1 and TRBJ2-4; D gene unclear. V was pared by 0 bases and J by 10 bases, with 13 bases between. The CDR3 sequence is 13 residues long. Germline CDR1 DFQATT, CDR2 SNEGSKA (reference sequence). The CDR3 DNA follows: TGCAGTGCTAGAGATCGTTGGCAGTCTATTCAGTACTTC. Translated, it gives CSARDRWQSIQYF.

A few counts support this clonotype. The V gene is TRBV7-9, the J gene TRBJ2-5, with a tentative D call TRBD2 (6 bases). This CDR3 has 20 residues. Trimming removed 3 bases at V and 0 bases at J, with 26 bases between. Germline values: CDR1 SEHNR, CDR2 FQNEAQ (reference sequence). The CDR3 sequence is CASSLIRGSGSDLYQETQYF. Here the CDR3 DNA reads TGTGCCAGCAGCTTGATTAGGGGCAGCGGGTCAGACCTTTACCAAGAGACCCAGTACTTC. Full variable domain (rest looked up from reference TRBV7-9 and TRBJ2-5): DTGVSQNPRHKITKRGQNVTFRCDPISEHNRLYWYRQTLGQGPEFLTYFQNEAQLEKSRLLSDRFSAERPKGSFSTLEIQRTEQGDSAMYLCASSLIRGSGSDLYQETQYFGPGTRLLVL.

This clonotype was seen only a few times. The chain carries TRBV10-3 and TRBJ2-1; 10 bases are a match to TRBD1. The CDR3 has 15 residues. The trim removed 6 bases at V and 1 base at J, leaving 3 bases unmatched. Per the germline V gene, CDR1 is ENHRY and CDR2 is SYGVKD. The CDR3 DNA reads TGTGCCATCAGACCGGGACAGGGGTCCTACAATGAGCAGTTCTTC. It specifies CAIRPGQGSYNEQFF.

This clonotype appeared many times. CDR3 region: CASSPTSGRANEQFF. DNA of the CDR3: TGTGCCAGCAGTCCCACTAGCGGGCGTGCCAATGAGCAGTTCTTC. This sequence joins TRBV9 and TRBJ2-1; 9 nucleotides match TRBD2. This CDR3 comprises 15 residues. Looked up from germline, CDR1 is SGDLS and CDR2 is YYNGEE. J lost 6 bases, V lost 5 bases, and 9 bases had no gene match.

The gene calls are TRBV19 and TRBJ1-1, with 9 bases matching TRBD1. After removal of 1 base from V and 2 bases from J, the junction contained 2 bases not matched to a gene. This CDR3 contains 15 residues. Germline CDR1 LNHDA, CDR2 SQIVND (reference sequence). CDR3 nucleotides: TGTGCCAGTAGTATAGGGACAGGGGCAAACACTGAAGCTTTCTTT. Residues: CASSIGTGANTEAFF.

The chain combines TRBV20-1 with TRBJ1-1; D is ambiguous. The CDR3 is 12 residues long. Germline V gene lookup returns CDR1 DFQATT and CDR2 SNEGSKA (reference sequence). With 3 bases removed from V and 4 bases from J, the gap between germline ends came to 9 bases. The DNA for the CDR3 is TGCAGTGCTAGGGGTATGAGCACTGAAGCTTTCTTT. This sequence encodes CSARGMSTEAFF.

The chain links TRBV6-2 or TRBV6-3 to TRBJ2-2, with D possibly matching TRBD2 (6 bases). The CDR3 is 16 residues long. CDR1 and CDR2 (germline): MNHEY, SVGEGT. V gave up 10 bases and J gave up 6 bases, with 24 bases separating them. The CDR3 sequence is CATTYNRGLSAGELFF. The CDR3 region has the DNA TGTGCCACCACTTACAACCGGGGACTTAGCGCCGGGGAGCTGTTTTTT.

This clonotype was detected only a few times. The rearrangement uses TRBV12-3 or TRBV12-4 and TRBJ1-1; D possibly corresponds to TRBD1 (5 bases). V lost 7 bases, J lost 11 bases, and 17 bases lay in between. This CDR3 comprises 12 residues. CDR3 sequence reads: CASTYGAGRAFF. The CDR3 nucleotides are TGTGCCAGCACTTACGGGGCCGGGAGGGCTTTCTTT.

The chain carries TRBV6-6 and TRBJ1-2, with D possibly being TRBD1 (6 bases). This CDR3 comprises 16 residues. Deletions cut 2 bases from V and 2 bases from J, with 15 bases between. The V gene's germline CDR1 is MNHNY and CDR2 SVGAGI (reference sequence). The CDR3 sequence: CASSYMEGRGNYGYTF. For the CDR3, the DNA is TGTGCCAGCAGTTACATGGAGGGGAGGGGGAACTATGGCTACACCTTC.

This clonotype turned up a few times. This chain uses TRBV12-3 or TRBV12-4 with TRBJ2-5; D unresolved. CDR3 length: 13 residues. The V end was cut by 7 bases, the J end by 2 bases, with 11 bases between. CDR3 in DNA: TGTGCCAGCAACCGGGCAGAGCAAGAGACCCAGTACTTC. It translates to CASNRAEQETQYF.

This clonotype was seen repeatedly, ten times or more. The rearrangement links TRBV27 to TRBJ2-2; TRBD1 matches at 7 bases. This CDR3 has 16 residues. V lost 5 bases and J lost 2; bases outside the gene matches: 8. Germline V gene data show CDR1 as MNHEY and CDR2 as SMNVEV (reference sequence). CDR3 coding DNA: TGTGCCAGCAGTACCGGGGACAGTCAAAACACCGGGGAGCTGTTTTTT. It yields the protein CASSTGDSQNTGELFF.

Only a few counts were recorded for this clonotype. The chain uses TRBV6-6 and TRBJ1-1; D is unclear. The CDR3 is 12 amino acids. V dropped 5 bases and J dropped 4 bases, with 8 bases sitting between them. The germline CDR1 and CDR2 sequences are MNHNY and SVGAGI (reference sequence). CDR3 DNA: TGTGCCAGCAGTGGCTTGGCCACTGAAGCTTTCTTT. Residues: CASSGLATEAFF.

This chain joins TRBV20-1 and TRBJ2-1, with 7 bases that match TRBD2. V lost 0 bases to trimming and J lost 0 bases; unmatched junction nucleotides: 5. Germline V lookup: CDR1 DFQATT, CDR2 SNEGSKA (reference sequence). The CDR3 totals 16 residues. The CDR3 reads CSARDAAGLSYNEQFF. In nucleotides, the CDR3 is TGCAGTGCTAGAGATGCAGCGGGACTCTCCTACAATGAGCAGTTCTTC.

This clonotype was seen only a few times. The CDR3: CAAQRYPGELFF. The DNA for the CDR3 is TGTGCCGCCCAAAGATACCCCGGGGAGCTGTTTTTT. V gene TRBV6-1 combines with J gene TRBJ2-2, with D hard to call. V was trimmed by 11 bases and J by 6 bases, leaving 13 bases between them. Germline CDR1 is MNHNS and CDR2 is SASEGT. This CDR3 spans 12 amino acids.

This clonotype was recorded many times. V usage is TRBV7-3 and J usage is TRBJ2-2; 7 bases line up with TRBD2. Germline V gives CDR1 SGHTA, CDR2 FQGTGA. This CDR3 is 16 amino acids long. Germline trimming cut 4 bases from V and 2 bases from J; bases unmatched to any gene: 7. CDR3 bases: TGTGCCAGCAGCTCCCAGGGACTAACTAACACCGGGGAGCTGTTTTTT. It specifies CASSSQGLTNTGELFF.

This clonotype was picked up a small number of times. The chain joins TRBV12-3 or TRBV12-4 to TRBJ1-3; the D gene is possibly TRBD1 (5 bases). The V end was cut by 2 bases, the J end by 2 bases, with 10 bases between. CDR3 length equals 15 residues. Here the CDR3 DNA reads TGTGCCAGCAGTTTAAATACAGGCCCTGGAAACACCATATATTTT. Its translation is CASSLNTGPGNTIYF.

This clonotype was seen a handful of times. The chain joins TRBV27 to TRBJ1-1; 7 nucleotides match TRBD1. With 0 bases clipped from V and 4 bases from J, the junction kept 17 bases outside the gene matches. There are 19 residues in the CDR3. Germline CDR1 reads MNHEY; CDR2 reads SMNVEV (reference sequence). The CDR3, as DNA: TGTGCCAGCAGTTTATCCATAATCACAGGGGCGGCAAGGGTCACTGAAGCTTTCTTT. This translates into CASSLSIITGAARVTEAFF.

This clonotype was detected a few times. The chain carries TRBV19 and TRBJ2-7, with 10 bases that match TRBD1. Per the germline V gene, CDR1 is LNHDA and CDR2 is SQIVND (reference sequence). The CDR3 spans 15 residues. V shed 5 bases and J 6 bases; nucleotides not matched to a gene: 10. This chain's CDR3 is CASSVTGGSSGEQYF. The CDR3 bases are TGTGCCAGTAGTGTGACAGGGGGCTCGTCGGGCGAGCAGTACTTC.

In nucleotides, the CDR3 is TGCAGTGCCACCTCAGGAGGACTTTACAATGAGCAGTTCTTC. It specifies CSATSGGLYNEQFF. V and J are TRBV20-1 and TRBJ2-1, with D maybe TRBD2 (5 bases). V was cut by 6 bases and J by 4 bases, with 16 bases left in between. The CDR3 spans 14 residues. Germline V gene lookup returns CDR1 DFQATT and CDR2 SNEGSKA (reference sequence).

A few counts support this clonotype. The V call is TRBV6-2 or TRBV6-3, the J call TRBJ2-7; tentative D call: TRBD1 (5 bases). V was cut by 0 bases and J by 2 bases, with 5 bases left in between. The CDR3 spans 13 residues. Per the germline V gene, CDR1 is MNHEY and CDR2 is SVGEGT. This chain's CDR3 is CASSYSTAYEQYF. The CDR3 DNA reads TGTGCCAGCAGTTACTCGACAGCCTACGAGCAGTACTTC.

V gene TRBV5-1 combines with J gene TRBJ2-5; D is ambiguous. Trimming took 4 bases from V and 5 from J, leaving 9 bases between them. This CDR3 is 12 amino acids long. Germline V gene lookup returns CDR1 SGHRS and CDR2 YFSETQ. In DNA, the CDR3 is TGCGCCAGCAGCCGTAGTAGGGAGACCCAGTACTTC. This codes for CASSRSRETQYF. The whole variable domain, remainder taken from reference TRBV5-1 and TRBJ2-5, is KAGVTQTPRYLIKTRGQQVTLSCSPISGHRSVSWYQQTPGQGLQFLFEYFSETQRNKGNFPGRFSGRQFSNSRSEMNVSTLELGDSALYLCASSRSRETQYFGPGTRLLVL.

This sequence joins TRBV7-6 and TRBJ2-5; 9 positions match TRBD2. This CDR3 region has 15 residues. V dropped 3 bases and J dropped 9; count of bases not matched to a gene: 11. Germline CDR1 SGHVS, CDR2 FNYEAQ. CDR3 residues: CASSFTSGRREAQYF. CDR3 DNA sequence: TGTGCCAGCAGCTTTACAAGCGGGAGGAGGGAGGCCCAGTACTTC.

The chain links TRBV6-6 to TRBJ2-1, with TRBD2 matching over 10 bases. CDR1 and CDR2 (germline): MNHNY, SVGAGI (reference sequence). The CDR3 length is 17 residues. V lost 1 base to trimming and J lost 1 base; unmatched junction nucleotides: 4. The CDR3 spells CASSYFSSGRSYNEQFF. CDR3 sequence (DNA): TGTGCCAGCAGTTACTTTTCTAGCGGGAGATCCTACAATGAGCAGTTCTTC.

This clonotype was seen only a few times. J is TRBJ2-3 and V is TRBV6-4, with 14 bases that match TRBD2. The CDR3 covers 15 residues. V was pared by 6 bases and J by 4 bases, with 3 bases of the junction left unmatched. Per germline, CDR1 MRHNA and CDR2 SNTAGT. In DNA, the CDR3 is TGTGCCAGCAGCGGACTAGCGGGAGGCGCAGATACGCAGTATTTT. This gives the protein CASSGLAGGADTQYF.